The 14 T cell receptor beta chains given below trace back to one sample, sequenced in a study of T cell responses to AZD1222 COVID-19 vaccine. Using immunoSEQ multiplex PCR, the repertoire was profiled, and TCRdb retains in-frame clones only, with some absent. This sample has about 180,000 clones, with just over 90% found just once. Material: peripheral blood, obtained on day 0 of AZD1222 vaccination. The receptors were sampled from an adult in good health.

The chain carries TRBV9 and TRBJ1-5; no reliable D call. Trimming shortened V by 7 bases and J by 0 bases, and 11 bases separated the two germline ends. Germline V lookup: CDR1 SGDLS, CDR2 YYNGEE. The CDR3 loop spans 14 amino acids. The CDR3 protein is CASSFEGSNQPQHF. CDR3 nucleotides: TGTGCCAGCTCCTTTGAGGGTAGCAATCAGCCCCAGCATTTT.

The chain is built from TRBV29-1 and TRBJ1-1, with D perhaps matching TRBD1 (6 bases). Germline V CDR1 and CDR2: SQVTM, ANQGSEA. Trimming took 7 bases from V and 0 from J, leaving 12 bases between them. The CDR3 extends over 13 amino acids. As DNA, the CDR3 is TGCAGCGGCGGGACACAAATGAACACTGAAGCTTTCTTT. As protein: CSGGTQMNTEAFF.

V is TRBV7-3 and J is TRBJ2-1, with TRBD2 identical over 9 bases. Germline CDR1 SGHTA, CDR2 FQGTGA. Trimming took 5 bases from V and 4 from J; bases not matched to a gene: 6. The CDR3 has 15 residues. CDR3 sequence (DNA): TGTGCCAGCAGCATTAGCGGGGGCTATTACAATGAGCAGTTCTTC. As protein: CASSISGGYYNEQFF.

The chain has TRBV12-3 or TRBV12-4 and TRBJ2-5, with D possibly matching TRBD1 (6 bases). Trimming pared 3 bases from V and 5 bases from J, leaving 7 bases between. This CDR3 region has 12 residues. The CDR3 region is CASSFRGETQYF. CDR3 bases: TGTGCCAGCAGTTTTAGGGGGGAGACCCAGTACTTC.

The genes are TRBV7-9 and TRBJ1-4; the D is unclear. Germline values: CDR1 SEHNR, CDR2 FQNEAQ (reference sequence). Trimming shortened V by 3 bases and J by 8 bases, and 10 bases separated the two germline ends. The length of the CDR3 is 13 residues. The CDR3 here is CASSFLSREKLFF. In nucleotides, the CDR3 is TGTGCCAGCAGCTTTCTGAGTAGGGAAAAACTGTTTTTT.

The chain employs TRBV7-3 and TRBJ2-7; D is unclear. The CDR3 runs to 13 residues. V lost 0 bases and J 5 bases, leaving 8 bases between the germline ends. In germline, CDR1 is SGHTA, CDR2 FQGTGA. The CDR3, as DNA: TGTGCCAGCAGCTTAACCCTTAGTAACGAGCAGTACTTC. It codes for CASSLTLSNEQYF. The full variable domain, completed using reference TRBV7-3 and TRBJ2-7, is GAGVSQTPSNKVTEKGKYVELRCDPISGHTALYWYRQSLGQGPEFLIYFQGTGAADDSGLPNDRFFAVRPEGSVSTLKIQRTERGDSAVYLCASSLTLSNEQYFGPGTRLTVT.

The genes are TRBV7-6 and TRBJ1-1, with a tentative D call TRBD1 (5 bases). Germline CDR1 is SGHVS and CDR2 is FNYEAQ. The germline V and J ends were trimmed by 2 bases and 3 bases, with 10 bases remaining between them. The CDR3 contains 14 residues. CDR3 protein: CASSLTTGDTEAFF. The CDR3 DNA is TGTGCCAGCAGCTTAACTACGGGGGACACTGAAGCTTTCTTT.

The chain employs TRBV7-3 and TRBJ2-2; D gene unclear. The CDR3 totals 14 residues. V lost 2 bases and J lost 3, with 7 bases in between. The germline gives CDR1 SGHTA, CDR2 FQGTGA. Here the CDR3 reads CASSLVSHTGELFF. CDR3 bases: TGTGCCAGCAGCTTAGTGTCTCACACCGGGGAGCTGTTTTTT.

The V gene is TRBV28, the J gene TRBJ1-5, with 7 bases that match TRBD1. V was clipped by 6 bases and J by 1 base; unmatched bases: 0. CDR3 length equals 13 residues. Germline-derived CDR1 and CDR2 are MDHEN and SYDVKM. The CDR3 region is CASRQGSNQPQHF. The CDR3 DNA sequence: TGTGCCAGCAGACAGGGGAGCAATCAGCCCCAGCATTTT. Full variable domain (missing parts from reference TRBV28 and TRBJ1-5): DVKVTQSSRYLVKRTGEKVFLECVQDMDHENMFWYRQDPGLGLRLIYFSYDVKMKEKGDIPEGYSVSREKKERFSLILESASTNQTSMYLCASRQGSNQPQHFGDGTRLSIL.

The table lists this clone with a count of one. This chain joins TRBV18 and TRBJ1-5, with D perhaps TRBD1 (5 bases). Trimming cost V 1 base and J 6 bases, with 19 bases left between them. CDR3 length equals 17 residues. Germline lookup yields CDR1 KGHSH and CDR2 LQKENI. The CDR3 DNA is TGTGCCAGCTCACCACTGGGCCAGGGTAGGGTAGGTCAGCCCCAGCATTTT. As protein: CASSPLGQGRVGQPQHF.

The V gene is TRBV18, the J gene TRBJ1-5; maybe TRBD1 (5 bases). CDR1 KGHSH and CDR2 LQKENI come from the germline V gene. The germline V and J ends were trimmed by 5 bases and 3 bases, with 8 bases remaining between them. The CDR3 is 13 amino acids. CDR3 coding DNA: TGTGCCAGCTCAGACAGCTCCAATCAGCCCCAGCATTTT. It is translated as CASSDSSNQPQHF.

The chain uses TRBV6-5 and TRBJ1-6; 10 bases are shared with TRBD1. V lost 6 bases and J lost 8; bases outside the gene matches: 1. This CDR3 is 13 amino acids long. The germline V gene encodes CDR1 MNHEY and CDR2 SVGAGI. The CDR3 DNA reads TGTGCCAGCAGGACAGGGGGCGATTCACCCCTCCACTTT. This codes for CASRTGGDSPLHF.

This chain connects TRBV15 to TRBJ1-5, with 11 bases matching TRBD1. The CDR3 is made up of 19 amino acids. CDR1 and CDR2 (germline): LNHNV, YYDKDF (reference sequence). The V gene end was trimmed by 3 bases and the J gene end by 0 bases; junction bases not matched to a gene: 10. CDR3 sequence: CATSSARTGGLYSNQPQHF. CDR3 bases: TGTGCCACCAGCAGTGCCCGGACAGGGGGCCTCTATAGCAATCAGCCCCAGCATTTT.

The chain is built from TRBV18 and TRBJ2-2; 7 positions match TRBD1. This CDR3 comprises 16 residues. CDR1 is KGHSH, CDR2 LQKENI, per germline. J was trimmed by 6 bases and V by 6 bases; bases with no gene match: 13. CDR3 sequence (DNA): TGTGCCAGCTCGACCCCCTCGTCAGGGGGTCCCGGGGAGCTGTTTTTT. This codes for CASSTPSSGGPGELFF.